The source of this TCR beta chain is a study of CD8+CD57+ T cells in acquired aplastic anemia. The study profiled TCR beta VDJ and CDR3 using genomic DNA as template. TCRdb called the reads again in MiXCR, with one record for every CDR3 protein. The data contain approximately 190,000 distinct CDR3 sequences, about 64% of them singletons. At least ten counts were recorded for this clonotype. The V end was cut by 0 bases, the J end by 9 bases, with 18 bases between. Germline V gene lookup returns CDR1 DFQATT and CDR2 SNEGSKA (reference sequence). This CDR3 comprises 15 residues. The chain employs TRBV20-1 and TRBJ1-5; D might be TRBD1 (5 bases). The source material was sorted CD4+, CD8+, or CD8+CD57+ T cells (not recorded which) from PBMCs. The origin of this receptor is a human donor with severe aplastic anemia or a healthy control (not recorded which). For the CDR3, the DNA is TGCAGTGCTAGAGATTTGATGGGGGAGAGGGTGCCCCAGCATTTT. This encodes CSARDLMGERVPQHF.